The T cell receptor beta chain under discussion was sequenced for a study of T cells after posttransplantation cyclophosphamide. Findings and limits, study-wide: After PTCy, TRB diversity resembled that of CNI/methotrexate controls. Blood and skin or GI T cell repertoires showed limited TRB overlap. Donor-recipient repertoire similarity was low at 1-2 months, rising over year one.

Cyclophosphamide on days +3 and +4 followed busulfan-fludarabine conditioning and a marrow graft. Notes on this clone: The antigen is not known.

TCRdb keeps only in-frame clones here, not all; method: immunoSEQ multiplex PCR. The profile shows about 19,000 clones, around 90% of them singletons. The specimen was PBMCs, collected after allogeneic stem cell transplant with posttransplant cyclophosphamide. The source of this sequence is a female patient between 40 and 50 years old who received an allogeneic stem cell transplant from a related donor, was CMV-positive, and had no GVHD. Some T cells may have originated in the graft donor.

CDR3 loop: CASSQQGGETQYF. In nucleotides, the CDR3 is TGTGCCAGCAGTCAACAGGGAGGGGAGACCCAGTACTTC. The genes are TRBV6-4 and TRBJ2-5; the D gene is possibly TRBD2 (7 bases). Germline-derived CDR1 and CDR2 are MRHNA and SNTAGT. V was cut by 5 bases and J by 5 bases, with 12 bases left in between. This CDR3 has 13 amino acids.